The next 10 T cell receptor beta chains were all read from a single sample in a study of cytomegalovirus exposure and HLA in healthy donors (dated by TCRdb to about 2017). Library prep was done by the immunoSEQ multiplex PCR assay. A mixture of 60 forward primers for TCR Vbeta segments and 13 reverse primers for TCR Jbeta segments was used in the multiplex PCR. What TCRdb holds here is the immuneACCESS table cut down to in-frame rearrangements. Part of the clones is not present; checked against another copy, under half of the missing clones reflect an unresolved V gene, and the others are unexplained. Across this sample there are over 200,000 clones, with about 84% seen only once. Roughly 1.3% of the sample comes from the top ten. Sequencing was done on a sample of PBMCs. The receptors were gathered from a human donor in good health.

V usage is TRBV21-1 and J usage is TRBJ2-4; the table's D call, TRBD1, was not checked against the DNA. TRBV21-1 is a listed pseudogene. The CDR3 spans 15 residues. CDR3 amino acids: CASRKALRGKNIQYF. Written as DNA, the CDR3 is TGTGCCAGCAGGAAAGCGCTCAGGGGCAAAAACATTCAGTACTTC.

This chain connects TRBV7-9 to TRBJ2-7, with D perhaps matching TRBD2 (6 bases). Looked up from germline, CDR1 is SEHNR and CDR2 is FQNEAQ (reference sequence). The V end was cut by 2 bases, the J end by 6 bases, with 8 bases between. The CDR3 consists of 12 residues. This CDR3 reads CASSLYGGEQYF. In nucleotides, the CDR3 is TGTGCCAGCAGCTTATACGGGGGCGAGCAGTACTTC.

The rearrangement uses TRBV5-4 and TRBJ2-5; 7 nucleotides match TRBD1. CDR1 is SGHNT, CDR2 YYREEE, per germline (reference sequence). V gave up 4 bases and J gave up 4 bases; unmatched junction bases: 19. The length of the CDR3 is 18 residues. CDR3 nucleotides: TGTGCCAGCAGCCCCAGGCCGACAGGGTCACCCCTAGGAGAGACCCAGTACTTC. Its translation: CASSPRPTGSPLGETQYF.

This chain uses TRBV19 with TRBJ2-7; perhaps TRBD1 as D (5 bases). This CDR3 has 12 amino acids. The germline V gene encodes CDR1 LNHDA and CDR2 SQIVND (reference sequence). With 7 bases removed from V and 2 bases from J, the gap between germline ends came to 9 bases. The CDR3 region is CASTGSPYEQYF. For the CDR3, the DNA is TGTGCCAGTACAGGGTCTCCCTACGAGCAGTACTTC.

This sequence joins TRBV18 and TRBJ2-1; D unresolved. The CDR3 has 16 amino acids. The ends were cut back, 0 bases at V and 4 bases at J, with 13 bases in the middle. The germline V gene encodes CDR1 KGHSH and CDR2 LQKENI. The CDR3 protein is CASSPPSRSRYNEQFF. The DNA of the CDR3 is TGTGCCAGCTCACCACCGTCGCGGAGTAGGTACAATGAGCAGTTCTTC.

This chain joins TRBV5-1 and TRBJ2-1, with 7 bases identical to TRBD2. Trimming removed 4 bases from V and 7 bases from J; junction bases left unmatched: 11. CDR1 and CDR2 from the germline V gene are SGHRS and YFSETQ. The CDR3 length is 15 residues. The CDR3 here is CASSPVAGAGNEQFF. DNA of the CDR3: TGCGCCAGCAGCCCCGTCGCGGGAGCTGGTAATGAGCAGTTCTTC.

CDR3 amino acids: CASSTPGQGYEQYF. CDR3 in DNA: TGTGCCAGTAGTACCCCGGGACAGGGCTACGAGCAGTACTTC. The chain combines TRBV19 with TRBJ2-7; the match to TRBD1 covers 9 bases. This CDR3 comprises 14 residues. J was trimmed by 3 bases and V by 4 bases; bases with no gene match: 4. Germline assignment: CDR1 LNHDA and CDR2 SQIVND (reference sequence).

The gene calls are TRBV5-4 and TRBJ2-2, with D tentatively TRBD2 (6 bases). Germline loops: CDR1 SGHNT, CDR2 YYREEE (reference sequence). This CDR3 has 15 residues. Trimming took 3 bases from V and 5 from J, leaving 14 bases between them. The CDR3 sequence: CASSWGLDKTGELFF. In DNA, the CDR3 is TGTGCCAGCAGCTGGGGACTGGACAAAACCGGGGAGCTGTTTTTT. Looking up the rest from reference TRBV5-4 and TRBJ2-2 gives the full variable domain: ETGVTQSPTHLIKTRGQQVTLRCSSQSGHNTVSWYQQALGQGPQFIFQYYREEENGRGNFPPRFSGLQFPNYSSELNVNALELDDSALYLCASSWGLDKTGELFFGEGSRLTVL.

V and J are TRBV7-9 and TRBJ2-1, with TRBD2 as a possible D gene (5 bases). Trimming shortened V by 5 bases and J by 8 bases, and 16 bases separated the two germline ends. This CDR3 region has 14 residues. Looked up from germline, CDR1 is SEHNR and CDR2 is FQNEAQ (reference sequence). The CDR3 region has the DNA TGTGCCAGCAGCCATGACTGGAGGCGGGATGAGCAGTTCTTC. It encodes CASSHDWRRDEQFF. Together with reference TRBV7-9 and TRBJ2-1, the CDR3 gives the full variable domain: DTGVSQNPRHKITKRGQNVTFRCDPISEHNRLYWYRQTLGQGPEFLTYFQNEAQLEKSRLLSDRFSAERPKGSFSTLEIQRTEQGDSAMYLCASSHDWRRDEQFFGPGTRLTVL.

The chain has TRBV19 and TRBJ1-2; 12 positions agree with TRBD1. V was clipped by 1 base and J by 2 bases; unmatched bases: 2. Germline lookup yields CDR1 LNHDA and CDR2 SQIVND (reference sequence). CDR3 length equals 16 residues. CDR3 nucleotides: TGTGCCAGTAGTATAGTGGGGACAGGGGGCAACTATGGCTACACCTTC. This codes for CASSIVGTGGNYGYTF.